This entry describes one T cell receptor (beta chain). The gene names here belong to mouse. The read gets to within 1 residue of the CDR3 end, and the germline J gene fills in the rest. There are 14 residues in the CDR3. Germline loops: CDR1 KGHPV, CDR2 FQNQEV (reference sequence). V dropped 2 bases and J dropped 3 bases, with 10 bases sitting between them. This entry is derived from a study of tissue T cells after allogeneic stem cell transplantation. TCRbeta CDR3 was sequenced at survey depth with template counts. Repertoires were generated with immunoSEQ multiplex PCR, while TCRdb's copy carries only in-frame clones and drops some. The sample carries around 560 clones, 50% recorded once. The time point denotes: mouse harvest day 14 after allogeneic transplant. Tail vein injection delivered 10^7 T-cell-depleted bone marrow cells and 10^6 splenic CD5+ T cells.

V gene TRBV26 combines with J gene TRBJ1-1; D unclear. Sequenced sample: spleen. This TCR came from a female BALB/c mouse given C57BL/6 T cells with graft-versus-host disease after an allogeneic hematopoietic cell transplant. The CDR3 loop is CASSLGPSDTEVFF. The sequenced part of the CDR3 DNA is TGTGCCAGCAGTCTGGGCCCCTCGGACACAGAAGTCTTC.